The 5 T cell receptor beta chains given below trace back to one sample, sequenced in a study of T cells in Graves' hyperthyroidism and ophthalmopathy. Amplification of TCR beta CDR3 regions was performed using RNA transcripts as template. The TCR CDR3 first-round RT-PCR relied on the HTBI primer set. TCRdb re-analysed the multiplex PCR reads in MiXCR, keeping a single row per CDR3 protein. The data show some 340,000 distinct CDR3 sequences, about an eighth seen once. Sequencing was performed on blood. Receptors were obtained from a woman between 35 and 50 years old with Graves' ophthalmopathy.

There are many counts of this clonotype. The chain couples TRBV25-1 to TRBJ2-1; D call uncertain. This CDR3 has 12 residues. Trimming cost V 6 bases and J 7 bases, with 10 bases left between them. Germline V gene lookup returns CDR1 MGHDK and CDR2 SYGVNS. CDR3 sequence (DNA): TGTGCCAGCAGCTCCACAAGAAATGAGCAGTTCTTC. Translated: CASSSTRNEQFF.

This clonotype has just a few counts. The V and J genes are TRBV5-1 and TRBJ2-2; D is ambiguous. The CDR3 has 12 amino acids. Germline V gene sequence: CDR1 SGHRS, CDR2 YFSETQ. Trimming shortened V by 4 bases and J by 5 bases, and 6 bases separated the two germline ends. The CDR3 spells CASSTGTGELFF. The CDR3 DNA sequence: TGCGCCAGCAGCACTGGGACCGGGGAGCTGTTTTTT.

Many counts were recorded for this clonotype. The rearrangement joins TRBV2 to TRBJ1-1; a weak D match, TRBD1 (5 bases). Germline-derived CDR1 and CDR2 are SNHLY and FYNNEI. With 3 bases removed from V and 1 base from J, the gap between germline ends came to 6 bases. This CDR3 region has 13 residues. The CDR3: CASSEQGNTEAFF. In DNA, the CDR3 is TGTGCCAGCAGTGAGCAGGGGAACACTGAAGCTTTCTTT. The full variable domain, with the rest looked up from reference TRBV2 and TRBJ1-1, is EPEVTQTPSHQVTQMGQEVILRCVPISNHLYFYWYRQILGQKVEFLVSFYNNEISEKSEIFDDQFSVERPDGSNFTLKIRSTKLEDSAMYFCASSEQGNTEAFFGQGTRLTVV.

Many counts were recorded for this clonotype. The chain has TRBV11-2 and TRBJ2-1; TRBD2 matches 11 bases. V dropped 5 bases and J dropped 9; count of bases not matched to a gene: 9. The CDR3 contains 15 residues. Germline V gene data show CDR1 as SGHAT and CDR2 as FQNNGV. CDR3 region: CASSPGLAEAGEQFF. The DNA of the CDR3 is TGTGCCAGCAGCCCGGGACTAGCGGAGGCGGGTGAGCAGTTCTTC. Using reference TRBV11-2 and TRBJ2-1 for the parts outside the CDR3, the full variable domain is EAGVAQSPRYKIIEKRQSVAFWCNPISGHATLYWYQQILGQGPKLLIQFQNNGVVDDSQLPKDRFSAERLKGVDSTLKIQPAKLEDSAVYLCASSPGLAEAGEQFFGPGTRLTVL.

This clonotype was seen at least ten times. The germline gene is not matched at one end of the junction; a read error may be the cause. The chain joins TRBV2 to TRBJ1-4; 7 bases align to TRBD1. Germline values: CDR1 SNHLY, CDR2 FYNNEI. The CDR3 has 13 amino acids. The CDR3 is CAGRDRPNEKLFF. The CDR3 nucleotides are TGTGCCGGCAGGGACAGACCTAATGAAAAACTGTTTTTT.